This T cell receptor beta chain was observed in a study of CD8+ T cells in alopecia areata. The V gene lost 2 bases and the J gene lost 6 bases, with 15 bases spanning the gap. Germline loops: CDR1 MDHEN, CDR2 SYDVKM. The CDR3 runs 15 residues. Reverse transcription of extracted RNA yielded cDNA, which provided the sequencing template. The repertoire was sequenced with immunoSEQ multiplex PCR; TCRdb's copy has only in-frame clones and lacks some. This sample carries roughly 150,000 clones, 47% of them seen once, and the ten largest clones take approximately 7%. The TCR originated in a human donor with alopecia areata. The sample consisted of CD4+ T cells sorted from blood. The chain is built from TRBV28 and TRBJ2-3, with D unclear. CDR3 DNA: TGTGCCAGCAGTTTACGGTCCCCCACACTCGATACGCAGTATTTT. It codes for CASSLRSPTLDTQYF.